This is a list of T cell receptor beta chains from one sample in a study of blood T cell repertoires in COVID-19. Using immunoSEQ multiplex PCR, the repertoire was profiled, and TCRdb retains in-frame clones only, with some absent. The table has over 25,000 clones, 80% to 85% seen once. Sequencing was carried out using peripheral blood. These receptors all stem from a man older than 75 with active COVID-19. Each CDR3 is given with its conserved first and last residue. The D gene is left open where the match is weak. For some rows the clone size is stated as once, few or many, or as a class when expanded; others skip it.

>-|TRBV5-1|TRBD1|TRBJ2-3
CASSRGTGGTDTQYF
TGCGCCAGCAGCCGGGGGACAGGGGGCACAGATACGCAGTATTTT
>-|TRBV5-5|-|TRBJ1-2
CAGSLPGANYGYTF
TGTGCCGGCAGCTTGCCAGGGGCTAACTATGGCTACACCTTC
>-|TRBV12-3/TRBV12-4|TRBD1|TRBJ1-2
CASSLVTGKGYTF
TGTGCCAGCAGTTTAGTGACAGGGAAGGGCTACACCTTC
>-|TRBV3-1/TRBV3-2|TRBD1|TRBJ1-5
CASSTGQGFNQPQHF
TGTGCCAGCAGCACCGGACAGGGGTTCAATCAGCCCCAGCATTTT
>-|TRBV4-2|TRBD2|TRBJ2-3
CASSQLAGRTDTQYF
TGTGCCAGCAGCCAACTAGCGGGACGCACAGATACGCAGTATTTT
>-|TRBV5-1|TRBD1|TRBJ1-1
CASSLGGTLNTEAFF
TGCGCCAGCAGCCTAGGGGGCACTTTGAACACTGAAGCTTTCTTT
>medium-sized|TRBV27|-|TRBJ1-3
CASSFSGVPYSGNTIYF
TGTGCCAGCAGTTTTTCGGGGGTCCCATACTCTGGAAACACCATATATTTT
>-|TRBV12-3/TRBV12-4|-|TRBJ1-1
CAGLATGSTEAFF
TGTGCCGGACTGGCGACGGGGAGCACTGAAGCTTTCTTT
>-|TRBV9|-|TRBJ2-3
CASSVVSDTQYF
TGTGCCAGCAGCGTAGTTTCGGATACGCAGTATTTT
>-|TRBV30|-|TRBJ2-2
CAWSRARTAATGELFF
TGTGCCTGGAGTCGGGCCAGGACAGCAGCGACCGGGGAGCTGTTTTTT
>-|TRBV19|-|TRBJ1-6
CASSSRGMDSPLHF
TGTGCCAGTAGTTCTAGGGGGATGGATTCACCCCTCCACTTT
>once|TRBV5-6|TRBD1|TRBJ2-5
CASSADDRVGTQYF
TGTGCCAGCAGCGCCGACGACAGGGTCGGGACCCAGTACTTC
>-|TRBV5-1|-|TRBJ1-2
CASSSGNGGGYTF
TGCGCCAGCAGCTCCGGAAACGGGGGTGGCTACACCTTC
>-|TRBV5-4|TRBD1|TRBJ2-7
CASSMDRGAYEQYF
TGTGCCAGCAGCATGGACAGGGGGGCCTACGAGCAGTACTTC
>-|TRBV18|TRBD1|TRBJ1-1
CASSPKTGGNTEAFF
TGTGCCAGCTCACCAAAAACAGGGGGAAACACTGAAGCTTTCTTT
>-|TRBV5-1|TRBD1|TRBJ1-2
CASSSSGTGWDYGYTF
TGCGCCAGCAGCTCCTCCGGGACAGGGTGGGACTATGGCTACACCTTC
>-|TRBV2|-|TRBJ2-5
CASSGRLPQETQYF
TGTGCCAGCAGTGGAAGACTACCCCAAGAGACCCAGTACTTC
>-|TRBV4-1|TRBD2|TRBJ2-5
CASSPGLAGGRETQYF
TGCGCCAGCAGCCCGGGACTAGCGGGGGGCCGGGAGACCCAGTACTTC
>-|TRBV5-4|TRBD2|TRBJ2-3
CASFWPGGDTDTQYF
TGTGCCAGCTTCTGGCCGGGGGGGGACACAGATACGCAGTATTTT
>-|TRBV7-9|-|TRBJ1-5
CASRQTAYSNQPQHF
TGTGCCAGCAGACAGACAGCTTATAGCAATCAGCCCCAGCATTTT
>-|TRBV5-1|TRBD2|TRBJ2-3
CASSNPTSGGATDTQYF
TGCGCCAGCAGCAACCCGACTAGCGGGGGGGCCACAGATACGCAGTATTTT
>-|TRBV5-1|TRBD1|TRBJ2-2
CASSFQGAGTGELFF
TGCGCCAGCAGCTTCCAGGGGGCCGGCACCGGGGAGCTGTTTTTT